The present entry profiles one T cell receptor (beta chain) with its context. Its antigen is not known. The isolated RNA, all of it, was reverse transcribed, so expressed TCRB transcripts were what got sequenced. Libraries were prepared by immunoSEQ multiplex PCR; TCRdb keeps only in-frame clonotypes and omits some of them. This sample has a few hundred thousand clones, with approximately 13% found just once. Germline CDR1 and CDR2: SEHNR and FQNEAQ (reference sequence). The CDR3 has 15 residues. Trimming took 5 bases from V and 5 from J, leaving 15 bases between them. This sample was included in a study of beta chain features in type 1 diabetes. Study context: Sorted cells numbering 95 million to 110 million were examined across all samples.

Whole-study results and caveats: Within the patient group, naive, central memory and Treg TCRB repertoires appeared more similar to each other than within healthy donors. Type 1 diabetes patients had fewer VDJ junction insertions and more deletions. Type 1 diabetes patients showed a moderate but significant shortening of TCRB CDR3s in all four CD4+ subsets.

A CD45RO/CCR7/CD25/CD127/CD95/CD27 panel sorted naive, central memory, regulatory and stem cell-like memory CD4+ cells. The sample consisted of naive CD4+ T cells from blood. The chain employs TRBV7-9 and TRBJ1-4, with TRBD1 as a possible D gene (6 bases). This receptor was obtained from a woman in her late teens or twenties with type 1 diabetes. CDR3 coding DNA: TGTGCCAGCAGCCCATGGGACATCCGAAATGAAAAACTGTTTTTT. Encoded protein: CASSPWDIRNEKLFF. Full variable domain (rest looked up from reference TRBV7-9 and TRBJ1-4): DTGVSQNPRHKITKRGQNVTFRCDPISEHNRLYWYRQTLGQGPEFLTYFQNEAQLEKSRLLSDRFSAERPKGSFSTLEIQRTEQGDSAMYLCASSPWDIRNEKLFFGSGTQLSVL.